A selection of T cell receptor beta chains follows, all from one sample in a study of Graves' ophthalmopathy and Graves' hyperthyroidism. TCRdb re-analysed the multiplex PCR reads in MiXCR, keeping a single row per CDR3 protein. The repertoire holds some 150,000 distinct CDR3 sequences, 35% to 45% seen once, with less than 9.5% in the top ten. The sequencing sample was made of peripheral blood. These receptors were collected from a man younger than 40 with Graves' ophthalmopathy. Each CDR3 is given without its conserved first and last residue.

v_gene	CDR3aa
TRBV12-3/TRBV12-4	ASRDRTDGKGYT
TRBV7-3	ASSLTPWQY
TRBV11-1	ASYFIGTSSAGELF
TRBV6-1	ASAEGYEQY
TRBV7-9	ASSMGQGWTEAF
TRBV20-1	SARAPDTGRANYGYT
TRBV20-1	SATTLNSGNTIY
TRBV6-2/TRBV6-3	ASSSYPRDTEAF
TRBV12-3/TRBV12-4	ASSRWGSGGQETQY
TRBV6-5	ASSYGQGWAGELF
TRBV28	ASSTDTGMQPQH
TRBV28	ASSSTSALNTEAF
TRBV9	ASSVDGTSSYEQY
TRBV24-1	ATSDRQGYYGYT
TRBV6-2/TRBV6-3	ASSYPRDRGRDYGYT
TRBV7-2	ASSLRGIDQPQH
TRBV12-5	ASGSTSGSYEQY
TRBV7-2	ASSERQQPNTEAF
TRBV12-3/TRBV12-4	ASSQTETRLKAF
TRBV2	ASNPDGRVRSGANVLT
TRBV7-6	ASSLAPAGGITGELF
TRBV12-3/TRBV12-4	ASRGTNGTNYEQY
TRBV6-2/TRBV6-3	ASSSTTGSMVGAF
TRBV19	ASSIGRGAGQPQH
TRBV19	ASQQGLEGYT
TRBV9	ASSVEVGGFTEAF